The 19 T cell receptor beta chains below come from one sample, sequenced in a study of shared clonotypes between healthy human individuals. Assay: immunoSEQ multiplex PCR; the TCRdb copy retains only in-frame clones and omits some. The table has about 680,000 clones, about 74% seen once; the top ten hold less than 2%. Input material: memory CD4+ T cells sorted from blood. Subset of the sample: CD45RA-negative fraction. These receptors were taken from a woman aged 25 to 45 in good health.

This clone appeared once. The rearrangement uses TRBV29-1 and TRBJ1-2; unclear D gene. The V end was cut by 5 bases, the J end by 8 bases, with 15 bases between. This CDR3 is 12 amino acids long. Germline CDR1 SQVTM, CDR2 ANQGSEA. The CDR3 DNA reads TGCAGCGTTAGTGGGGTGCGAGGCGGCTACACCTTC. Translation gives CSVSGVRGGYTF. The full variable domain, rest sourced from reference TRBV29-1 and TRBJ1-2, is SAVISQKPSRDICQRGTSLTIQCQVDSQVTMMFWYRQQPGQSLTLIATANQGSEATYESGFVIDKFPISRPNLTFSTLTVSNMSPEDSSIYLCSVSGVRGGYTFGSGTRLTVV.

The gene calls are TRBV4-1 and TRBJ1-4; TRBD1 agrees at 10 bases. The germline CDR1 and CDR2 sequences are MGHRA and YSYEKL. The CDR3 consists of 17 residues. J gave up 1 base and V 6 bases, and 8 bases lay outside the gene matches. CDR3 in amino acids: CASSRPGQGRTNEKLFF. The CDR3 nucleotides read TGCGCCAGCAGTCGCCCGGGACAGGGGCGAACTAATGAAAAACTGTTTTTT.

The chain carries TRBV6-5 and TRBJ1-1, with D uncertain. The CDR3 extends over 14 amino acids. Germline CDR1 MNHEY, CDR2 SVGAGI. Trimming cost V 5 bases and J 5 bases, with 15 bases left between them. CDR3 residues: CASSGPGGRTEAFF. The CDR3 nucleotides are TGTGCCAGCAGTGGGCCAGGCGGGCGGACTGAAGCTTTCTTT.

The chain carries TRBV25-1 and TRBJ1-2, with 12 bases that match TRBD1. Germline lookup yields CDR1 MGHDK and CDR2 SYGVNS. J was trimmed by 6 bases and V by 3 bases; bases with no gene match: 8. The length of the CDR3 is 16 residues. CDR3 region: CASSEPGTGGEDGYTF. The CDR3 nucleotides read TGTGCCAGCAGTGAGCCCGGGACAGGGGGCGAAGATGGCTACACCTTC.

The genes are TRBV5-4 and TRBJ2-1; D is perhaps TRBD2 (5 bases). Trimming removed 0 bases from V and 10 bases from J, with 20 bases in between. The CDR3 is 16 amino acids. CDR1 is SGHNT and CDR2 is YYREEE in the germline V gene (reference sequence). The CDR3 protein is CASSLGAGTGSVEQFF. In DNA form, the CDR3 reads TGTGCCAGCAGCTTGGGGGCGGGTACTGGGTCGGTGGAGCAGTTCTTC.

The chain employs TRBV6-1 and TRBJ2-1, with 7 bases fitting TRBD2. Trimming removed 2 bases from V and 3 bases from J; junction bases left unmatched: 7. Germline V gives CDR1 MNHNS, CDR2 SASEGT. The CDR3 loop spans 16 amino acids. CDR3 sequence (DNA): TGTGCCAGCAGTGAATTATTTGGCGGGGGCTACAATGAGCAGTTCTTC. Translating gives CASSELFGGGYNEQFF.

The chain employs TRBV5-4 and TRBJ2-2; TRBD2 aligns across 7 bases. Trimming took 4 bases from V and 4 from J; bases not matched to a gene: 10. The CDR3 covers 16 residues. The germline V gene encodes CDR1 SGHNT and CDR2 YYREEE (reference sequence). In nucleotides, the CDR3 is TGTGCCAGCAGCCCCGTGGTAGCGGGCAGCACCGGGGAGCTGTTTTTT. Amino acids: CASSPVVAGSTGELFF.

This sequence joins TRBV28 and TRBJ2-7; 10 bases agree with TRBD2. The germline gives CDR1 MDHEN, CDR2 SYDVKM. The CDR3 consists of 15 residues. Germline trimming cut 5 bases from V and 5 bases from J; bases unmatched to any gene: 9. Here the CDR3 reads CASSLHQLAGNEQYF. CDR3 DNA: TGTGCCAGCAGTCTCCACCAACTAGCGGGAAACGAGCAGTACTTC.

This clone was seen a handful of times. The chain links TRBV7-2 to TRBJ1-2; no reliable D call. The CDR3 contains 13 residues. From germline, CDR1 is SGHTA and CDR2 FQGNSA. Deletions cut 0 bases from V and 2 bases from J, with 4 bases between. This CDR3 is CASSLADNYGYTF. Written as DNA, the CDR3 is TGTGCCAGCAGCTTAGCCGACAACTATGGCTACACCTTC.

The genes are TRBV6-5 and TRBJ2-6; no firm D call. CDR3 length: 15 residues. Looked up from germline, CDR1 is MNHEY and CDR2 is SVGAGI. Trimming took 2 bases from V and 3 from J, leaving 8 bases between them. Written as DNA, the CDR3 is TGTGCCAGCAGTTACAGGGCGGTTGGGGCCAACGTCCTGACTTTC. Its protein is CASSYRAVGANVLTF.

Concerning this clone itself: Other DNA sequences within the sample encode an identical CDR3. This chain links TRBV5-1 with TRBJ2-7; 12 bases map to TRBD2. The germline CDR1 and CDR2 sequences are SGHRS and YFSETQ. The junction had 8 bases not matched to a gene; V was cut back by 3 bases and J by 7 bases. The CDR3 contains 15 residues. The CDR3 coding sequence is TGCGCCAGCAGCTCCCTAGCGGGAGGGCCGGGGGAGCAGTACTTC. Translation gives CASSSLAGGPGEQYF.

The chain combines TRBV4-1 with TRBJ1-2, with unresolved D. The CDR3 loop spans 15 amino acids. CDR1 and CDR2 (germline): MGHRA, YSYEKL. Trimming took off 4 bases at V and 4 bases at J, with 16 bases between the two ends. CDR3 bases: TGCGCCAGCAGCCGCTCGCAAGGAGACTCCTATGGCTACACCTTC. This codes for CASSRSQGDSYGYTF.

This clone has just a few counts. This sequence joins TRBV11-2 and TRBJ2-3; 7 positions agree with TRBD2. The V gene's germline CDR1 is SGHAT and CDR2 FQNNGV. The CDR3 has 17 residues. V trimming: 1 base; J trimming: 0 bases; junction bases outside the gene matches: 7. This CDR3 is CASSLGTSLRSTDTQYF. In DNA form, the CDR3 reads TGTGCCAGCAGCTTAGGGACTAGTCTTAGGAGCACAGATACGCAGTATTTT. The full variable domain, in which reference TRBV11-2 and TRBJ2-3 provide the parts outside the CDR3, is EAGVAQSPRYKIIEKRQSVAFWCNPISGHATLYWYQQILGQGPKLLIQFQNNGVVDDSQLPKDRFSAERLKGVDSTLKIQPAKLEDSAVYLCASSLGTSLRSTDTQYFGPGTRLTVL.

There are a few counts of this clone. CDR3 amino acids: CASAGRLVTSDTQYF. CDR3 DNA sequence: TGCGCCAGCGCGGGGAGACTAGTGACATCAGATACGCAGTATTTT. The chain uses TRBV5-1 and TRBJ2-3, with a possible D match to TRBD2 (6 bases). The length of the CDR3 is 15 residues. Germline CDR1 is SGHRS and CDR2 is YFSETQ. Trimming took 7 bases from V and 4 from J, leaving 19 bases between them.

The chain employs TRBV6-1 and TRBJ1-2; 7 positions match TRBD1. V trimming: 6 bases; J trimming: 3 bases; junction bases outside the gene matches: 10. CDR3 length equals 15 residues. Looked up from germline, CDR1 is MNHNS and CDR2 is SASEGT. The CDR3 region is CASREGYGTDYGYTF. The CDR3 DNA sequence: TGTGCCAGCAGGGAGGGTTACGGGACAGACTATGGCTACACCTTC.

This clone was detected only a few times. This chain joins TRBV7-8 and TRBJ2-7; D call uncertain. The CDR3 has 11 amino acids. Between the trimmed V and J ends, which lost 3 bases and 6 bases, there was a span of 6 bases. The germline V gene has CDR1 SGHVS and CDR2 FQNEAQ. In DNA, the CDR3 is TGTGCCAGCAGCTTGATCTCCGAGCAGTACTTC. Its protein product is CASSLISEQYF.

The chain carries TRBV29-1 and TRBJ2-7; possibly TRBD1 for D (5 bases). The CDR3 length is 16 residues. Germline lookup yields CDR1 SQVTM and CDR2 ANQGSEA. V dropped 4 bases and J dropped 3 bases, with 22 bases sitting between them. DNA of the CDR3: TGCAGCGTTGCAACAACCGAACAGGAAGATTACTACGAGCAGTACTTC. It codes for CSVATTEQEDYYEQYF.

This chain connects TRBV6-6 to TRBJ2-5; 11 bases agree with TRBD1. V lost 0 bases to trimming and J lost 2 bases; unmatched junction nucleotides: 2. CDR1 and CDR2 (germline): MNHNY, SVGAGI (reference sequence). CDR3 length equals 16 residues. CDR3 sequence (DNA): TGTGCCAGCAGTTACTCCGGGACAGGGGGTCAAGAGACCCAGTACTTC. It encodes CASSYSGTGGQETQYF.

The chain joins TRBV27 to TRBJ2-7; D gene uncertain. The CDR3 is made up of 15 amino acids. The germline gives CDR1 MNHEY, CDR2 SMNVEV (reference sequence). The V gene lost 5 bases and the J gene lost 4 bases, with 18 bases spanning the gap. In nucleotides, the CDR3 is TGTGCCAGCAGTAGAGACAAGCCTAGAAAATACGAGCAGTACTTC. It encodes CASSRDKPRKYEQYF.